A single sample is the source of the 27 T cell receptor beta chains below, sequenced in a study of blood T cell repertoires in COVID-19. Here immunoSEQ multiplex PCR was the method, and the copy in TCRdb shows in-frame clones only, minus some. Here the sample spans some 250,000 clones, 86% being singletons. Material: peripheral blood. The receptors stem from a man in his fifties or sixties with acute or convalescent COVID-19.

The rearrangement joins TRBV18 to TRBJ1-4; 7 positions match TRBD1. The V segment lost 6 bases and the J segment 8 bases; nucleotides outside the gene matches: 9. Germline assignment: CDR1 KGHSH and CDR2 LQKENI. The CDR3 length is 14 residues. CDR3 protein: CASSLDRTDEKLFF. In DNA, the CDR3 is TGTGCCAGCTCCCTGGACAGGACCGACGAAAAACTGTTTTTT.

This clone was found a few times. V is TRBV12-3 or TRBV12-4 and J is TRBJ1-2; D call uncertain. This CDR3 is built from 11 residues. Trimming took off 5 bases at V and 2 bases at J, with 3 bases between the two ends. Here the CDR3 DNA reads TGTGCCAGCAGTCGGAACTATGGCTACACCTTC. Translating gives CASSRNYGYTF.

V and J are TRBV3-1 (or the pseudogene TRBV3-2) and TRBJ2-2; 7 bases match TRBD1. Per the germline V gene, CDR1 is LGHDT and CDR2 is YNNKEL (reference sequence). This CDR3 is 14 amino acids long. The junction had 3 bases not matched to a gene; V was cut back by 4 bases and J by 4 bases. CDR3 in DNA: TGTGCCAGCAGCCCCCGGACAGGCACCGGGGAGCTGTTTTTT. Translation gives CASSPRTGTGELFF.

V is TRBV2 and J is TRBJ1-6; D is possibly TRBD1 (5 bases). The CDR3 length is 16 residues. CDR1 SNHLY and CDR2 FYNNEI come from the germline V gene. V lost 7 bases, J lost 10 bases, and 23 bases lay in between. In DNA form, the CDR3 reads TGTGCCAGCACCCGCCTCGGGGGGGGATTAGGCTCACCCCTCCACTTT. The encoded protein is CASTRLGGGLGSPLHF.

The gene calls are TRBV27 and TRBJ2-3, with 12 positions matching TRBD1. Germline trimming cut 7 bases from V and 3 bases from J; bases unmatched to any gene: 20. Germline assignment: CDR1 MNHEY and CDR2 SMNVEV (reference sequence). The CDR3 covers 20 residues. DNA for the CDR3: TGTGCCAGCAAAGTCTTCCCGCCGGGACAGGGGGCCGGGTCGACAGATACGCAGTATTTT. It codes for CASKVFPPGQGAGSTDTQYF.

CDR3 nucleotide sequence: TGTGCCAGTAGTGAGCGGGAGGGGGATGGCTACACCTTC. It yields the protein CASSEREGDGYTF. This chain uses TRBV19 with TRBJ1-2; D possibly corresponds to TRBD1 (6 bases). CDR3 length: 13 amino acids. Trimming took 5 bases from V and 6 from J, leaving 13 bases between them. CDR1 and CDR2 (germline): LNHDA, SQIVND (reference sequence). Full variable domain (missing parts from reference TRBV19 and TRBJ1-2): DGGITQSPKYLFRKEGQNVTLSCEQNLNHDAMYWYRQDPGQGLRLIYYSQIVNDFQKGDIAEGYSVSREKKESFPLTVTSAQKNPTAFYLCASSEREGDGYTFGSGTRLTVV.

This chain connects TRBV6-1 to TRBJ2-1, with D tentatively TRBD1 (7 bases). The ends were cut back, 2 bases at V and 8 bases at J, with 22 bases in the middle. This CDR3 contains 17 residues. Looked up from germline, CDR1 is MNHNS and CDR2 is SASEGT. For the CDR3, the DNA is TGTGCCAGCAGTGAACTAGGCTTGGGACAGTCTAGCGATGAGCAGTTCTTC. This codes for CASSELGLGQSSDEQFF.

V and J are TRBV5-4 and TRBJ1-4; TRBD1 matches 8 bases. Per the germline V gene, CDR1 is SGHNT and CDR2 is YYREEE (reference sequence). The CDR3 is made up of 15 amino acids. The trim removed 1 base at V and 8 bases at J, leaving 7 bases unmatched. DNA of the CDR3: TGTGCCAGCAGCTTGTCAGGGGGCCCAGGCGAAAAACTGTTTTTT. Residues: CASSLSGGPGEKLFF.

The gene calls are TRBV20-1 and TRBJ2-1, with 12 nucleotides matching TRBD2. The CDR3 spans 16 residues. Germline V CDR1 and CDR2: DFQATT, SNEGSKA (reference sequence). J lost 7 bases, V lost 3 bases, and 10 bases had no gene match. This chain's CDR3 is CSASYRTSGTLNEQFF. CDR3 in DNA: TGCAGTGCTAGTTACCGGACTAGCGGGACTCTAAATGAGCAGTTCTTC.

For the CDR3, the DNA is TGCGCCAGCAGCTTGGGGCTCGGGGTGTCCTACGAGCAGTACTTC. Its protein is CASSLGLGVSYEQYF. The chain employs TRBV5-1 and TRBJ2-7; tentatively, D is TRBD2 (5 bases). The CDR3 is made up of 15 amino acids. Trimming removed 0 bases from V and 1 base from J, with 11 bases in between. Germline V lookup: CDR1 SGHRS, CDR2 YFSETQ.

The CDR3 region has the DNA TGTGCCAGCAGCATACGTTCGGGGGTGCGGGCGAGCTCCTACAATGAGCAGTTCTTC. Translating it yields CASSIRSGVRASSYNEQFF. V and J are TRBV5-4 and TRBJ2-1; tentatively, D is TRBD2 (6 bases). Germline CDR1 SGHNT, CDR2 YYREEE (reference sequence). V lost 4 bases and J lost 0, with 23 bases in between. The CDR3 runs 19 residues. Full variable domain (missing parts from reference TRBV5-4 and TRBJ2-1): ETGVTQSPTHLIKTRGQQVTLRCSSQSGHNTVSWYQQALGQGPQFIFQYYREEENGRGNFPPRFSGLQFPNYSSELNVNALELDDSALYLCASSIRSGVRASSYNEQFFGPGTRLTVL.

V gene TRBV2 combines with J gene TRBJ1-1, with no clear D. The length of the CDR3 is 11 residues. Germline-derived CDR1 and CDR2 are SNHLY and FYNNEI. Trimming stripped 2 bases from V and 7 bases from J, with 5 bases between. CDR3 bases: TGTGCCAGCAGTGAATGGCTTGAAGCTTTCTTT. It translates to CASSEWLEAFF. Looking up the rest from reference TRBV2 and TRBJ1-1 gives the full variable domain: EPEVTQTPSHQVTQMGQEVILRCVPISNHLYFYWYRQILGQKVEFLVSFYNNEISEKSEIFDDQFSVERPDGSNFTLKIRSTKLEDSAMYFCASSEWLEAFFGQGTRLTVV.

The chain recombines TRBV30 with TRBJ2-2; D remains unclear. Germline V gene data show CDR1 as GTSNPN and CDR2 as SVGIG (reference sequence). The V end was cut by 0 bases, the J end by 5 bases, with 7 bases between. This CDR3 comprises 13 residues. This CDR3 reads CAWSVRVTGELFF. DNA for the CDR3: TGTGCCTGGAGTGTTCGGGTGACCGGGGAGCTGTTTTTT.

The chain recombines TRBV7-2 with TRBJ2-1; 15 bases match TRBD2. With V trimmed by 5 bases and J by 9 bases, 11 bases remained unmatched. The germline CDR1 and CDR2 sequences are SGHTA and FQGNSA. This CDR3 comprises 17 residues. The DNA for the CDR3 is TGTGCCAGCAGCCTTACTAGGGGACTAGCGGGAGGAAGTGAGCAGTTCTTC. This codes for CASSLTRGLAGGSEQFF.

The chain carries TRBV5-1 and TRBJ1-1, with D possibly matching TRBD1 (6 bases). V gave up 4 bases and J gave up 1 base, with 14 bases separating them. Germline V gene lookup returns CDR1 SGHRS and CDR2 YFSETQ. This CDR3 has 15 amino acids. The CDR3 reads CASSIIQGKNTEAFF. The CDR3 DNA reads as TGCGCCAGCAGCATTATACAGGGAAAGAACACTGAAGCTTTCTTT.

The chain combines TRBV7-9 with TRBJ1-1, with 8 bases identical to TRBD1. Losses at the gene ends were 3 bases for V and 3 bases for J; bases not matched to a gene: 3. In germline, CDR1 is SEHNR, CDR2 FQNEAQ (reference sequence). The CDR3 is 14 residues long. Here the CDR3 reads CASSFSGGHTEAFF. CDR3 DNA sequence: TGTGCCAGCAGCTTTTCAGGGGGCCACACTGAAGCTTTCTTT.

The chain is built from TRBV13 and TRBJ2-7; D ambiguous. Germline assignment: CDR1 PRHDT and CDR2 FYEKMQ (reference sequence). This CDR3 contains 15 residues. Trimming removed 0 bases at V and 0 bases at J, with 9 bases between. The CDR3, as DNA: TGTGCCAGCAGCTTAGGGACTGGCAGCTCCTACGAGCAGTACTTC. It encodes CASSLGTGSSYEQYF.

Here the CDR3 reads CATSDSYGANTGELFF. The CDR3 DNA sequence: TGTGCCACCAGTGATTCTTACGGGGCGAACACCGGGGAGCTGTTTTTT. This chain uses TRBV24-1 with TRBJ2-2, with a weak D call TRBD2 (5 bases). Germline CDR1 is KGHDR and CDR2 is SFDVKD. Trimming shortened V by 2 bases and J by 0 bases, and 9 bases separated the two germline ends. This CDR3 contains 16 residues.

The V and J genes are TRBV5-1 and TRBJ1-2; 7 bases line up with TRBD1. Looked up from germline, CDR1 is SGHRS and CDR2 is YFSETQ. V lost 2 bases to trimming and J lost 6 bases; unmatched junction nucleotides: 7. The CDR3 runs to 14 residues. CDR3 in DNA: TGCGCCAGCAGCTTAGACAGGGCGCAGGATGGCTACACCTTC. This encodes CASSLDRAQDGYTF.

The V call is TRBV16, the J call TRBJ1-5, with unresolved D. This CDR3 contains 15 residues. V was trimmed by 2 bases and J by 1 base, leaving 9 bases between them. In germline, CDR1 is KGHSY, CDR2 FQNENV. This chain's CDR3 is CASSQVSGSNQPQHF. Written as DNA, the CDR3 is TGTGCCAGCAGCCAAGTCTCGGGGAGCAATCAGCCCCAGCATTTT.

V is TRBV10-3 and J is TRBJ2-3, with 11 bases identical to TRBD2. Germline CDR1 is ENHRY and CDR2 is SYGVKD. The length of the CDR3 is 15 residues. Trimming removed 10 bases from V and 0 bases from J; junction bases left unmatched: 6. The CDR3 loop is CATGGTSGSTDTQYF. CDR3 coding DNA: TGTGCCACCGGAGGGACTAGCGGTAGCACAGATACGCAGTATTTT.

V and J are TRBV7-3 and TRBJ1-1; TRBD1 might be the D (6 bases). Germline-derived CDR1 and CDR2 are SGHTA and FQGTGA. V gave up 3 bases and J gave up 3 bases, with 14 bases separating them. The CDR3 is made up of 15 amino acids. DNA of the CDR3: TGTGCCAGCAGCTTTGGCCCCCCAGGGGACACTGAAGCTTTCTTT. Its protein product is CASSFGPPGDTEAFF.

The rearrangement uses TRBV12-3 or TRBV12-4 and TRBJ2-1; D call uncertain. The CDR3 extends over 13 amino acids. V was clipped by 7 bases and J by 2 bases, with 9 bases between them. The CDR3 sequence: CASTQEAYNEQFF. CDR3 in DNA: TGTGCCAGCACCCAGGAAGCCTACAATGAGCAGTTCTTC.

The chain is built from TRBV3-1 (or the pseudogene TRBV3-2) and TRBJ2-3; a weak D match, TRBD2 (5 bases). Trimming cost V 6 bases and J 7 bases, with 11 bases left between them. CDR3 length equals 12 residues. The germline V gene encodes CDR1 LGHDT and CDR2 YNNKEL (reference sequence). The CDR3 region has the DNA TGTGCCAGCAGTCGGACTCGCCATACGCAGTATTTT. Amino acids: CASSRTRHTQYF.

The J gene is TRBJ2-6, the V gene TRBV30, with TRBD2 matching 8 bases. V lost 6 bases, J lost 2 bases, and 6 bases stayed unmatched. The length of the CDR3 is 15 residues. Germline lookup yields CDR1 GTSNPN and CDR2 SVGIG (reference sequence). This CDR3 is CACPPGGAGANVLTF. CDR3 bases: TGTGCCTGCCCCCCGGGGGGGGCTGGGGCCAACGTCCTGACTTTC. Filled out from reference TRBV30 and TRBJ2-6, the complete variable domain reads SQTIHQWPATLVQPVGSPLSLECTVEGTSNPNLYWYRQAAGRGLQLLFYSVGIGQISSEVPQNLSASRPQDRQFILSSKKLLLSDSGFYLCACPPGGAGANVLTFGAGSRLTVL.

V and J are TRBV6-5 and TRBJ1-6; D not certain. The germline gives CDR1 MNHEY, CDR2 SVGAGI. The CDR3 has 13 amino acids. Deletions cut 0 bases from V and 7 bases from J, with 4 bases between. In nucleotides, the CDR3 is TGTGCCAGCAGTTACTCTCCGAATTCACCCCTCCACTTT. Protein product: CASSYSPNSPLHF.

The chain has TRBV28 and TRBJ2-7; possibly TRBD1 for D (5 bases). The V and J ends lost 6 bases and 1 base respectively, with 19 bases between them. This CDR3 is 16 amino acids long. From germline, CDR1 is MDHEN and CDR2 SYDVKM. The CDR3 sequence is CASSRTPRTLSYEQYF. The CDR3, as DNA: TGTGCCAGCAGCAGGACCCCCCGGACACTTTCCTACGAGCAGTACTTC. Variable domain in full (rest from reference TRBV28 and TRBJ2-7): DVKVTQSSRYLVKRTGEKVFLECVQDMDHENMFWYRQDPGLGLRLIYFSYDVKMKEKGDIPEGYSVSREKKERFSLILESASTNQTSMYLCASSRTPRTLSYEQYFGPGTRLTVT.